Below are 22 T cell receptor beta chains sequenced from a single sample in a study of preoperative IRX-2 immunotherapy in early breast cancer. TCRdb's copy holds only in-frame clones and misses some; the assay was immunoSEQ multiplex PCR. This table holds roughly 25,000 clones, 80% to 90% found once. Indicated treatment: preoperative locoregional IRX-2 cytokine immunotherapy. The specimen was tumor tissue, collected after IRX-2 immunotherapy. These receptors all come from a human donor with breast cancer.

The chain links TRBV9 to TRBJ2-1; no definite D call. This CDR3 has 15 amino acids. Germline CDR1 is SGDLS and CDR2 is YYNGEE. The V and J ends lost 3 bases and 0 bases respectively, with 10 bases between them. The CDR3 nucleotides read TGTGCCAGCAGCGGCGACTTATACTCCTACAATGAGCAGTTCTTC. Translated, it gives CASSGDLYSYNEQFF.

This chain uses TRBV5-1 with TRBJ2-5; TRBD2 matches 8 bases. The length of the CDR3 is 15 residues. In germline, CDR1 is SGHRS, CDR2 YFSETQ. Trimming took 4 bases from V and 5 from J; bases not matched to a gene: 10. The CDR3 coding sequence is TGCGCCAGCAGCGGCGGGACTAGGGAGTTTGAGACCCAGTACTTC. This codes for CASSGGTREFETQYF.

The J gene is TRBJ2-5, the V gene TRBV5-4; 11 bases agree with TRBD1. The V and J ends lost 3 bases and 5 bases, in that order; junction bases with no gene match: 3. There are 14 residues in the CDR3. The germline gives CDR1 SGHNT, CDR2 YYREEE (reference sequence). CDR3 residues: CASSSGQGVETQYF. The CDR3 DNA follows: TGTGCCAGCAGCTCGGGACAGGGGGTCGAGACCCAGTACTTC.

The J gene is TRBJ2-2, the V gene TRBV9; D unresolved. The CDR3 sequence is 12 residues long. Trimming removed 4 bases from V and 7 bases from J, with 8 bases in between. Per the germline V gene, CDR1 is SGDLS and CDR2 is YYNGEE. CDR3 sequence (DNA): TGTGCCAGCAGCCTCCGTGACGGGGAGCTGTTTTTT. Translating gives CASSLRDGELFF.

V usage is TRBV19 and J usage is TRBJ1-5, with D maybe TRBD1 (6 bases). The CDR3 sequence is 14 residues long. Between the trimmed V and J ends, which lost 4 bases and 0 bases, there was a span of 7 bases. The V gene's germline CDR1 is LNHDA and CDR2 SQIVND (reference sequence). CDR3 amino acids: CASSRTVSNQPQHF. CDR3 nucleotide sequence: TGTGCCAGTAGTAGGACAGTTAGCAATCAGCCCCAGCATTTT.

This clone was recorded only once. The CDR3 spells CASSLRAMSTDTQYF. The CDR3 nucleotides read TGTGCCAGCAGTTTACGGGCCATGAGCACAGATACGCAGTATTTT. V usage is TRBV6-1 and J usage is TRBJ2-3; D uncertain. CDR3 size: 15 residues. Germline loops: CDR1 MNHNS, CDR2 SASEGT. Trimming shortened V by 5 bases and J by 0 bases, and 12 bases separated the two germline ends.

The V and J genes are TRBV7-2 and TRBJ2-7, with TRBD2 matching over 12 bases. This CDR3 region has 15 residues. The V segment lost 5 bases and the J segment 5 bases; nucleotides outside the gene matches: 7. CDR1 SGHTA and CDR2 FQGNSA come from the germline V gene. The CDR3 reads CASSPRTSGNNEQYF. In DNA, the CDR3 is TGTGCCAGCAGCCCTCGGACTAGCGGGAACAACGAGCAGTACTTC.

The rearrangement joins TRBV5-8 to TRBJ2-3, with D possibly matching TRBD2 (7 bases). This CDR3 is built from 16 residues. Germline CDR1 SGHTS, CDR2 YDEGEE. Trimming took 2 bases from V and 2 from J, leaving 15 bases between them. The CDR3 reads CASSLWWGGPTDTQYF. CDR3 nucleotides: TGTGCCAGCAGCTTATGGTGGGGGGGCCCCACAGATACGCAGTATTTT.

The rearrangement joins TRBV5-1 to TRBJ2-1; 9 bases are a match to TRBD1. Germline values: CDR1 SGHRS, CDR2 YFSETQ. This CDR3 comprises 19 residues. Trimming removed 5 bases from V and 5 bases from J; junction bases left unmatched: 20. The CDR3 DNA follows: TGCGCCAGCAGTTCCGGGACAGGGATGGTTCCAGGCAACAACAATGAGCAGTTCTTC. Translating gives CASSSGTGMVPGNNNEQFF.

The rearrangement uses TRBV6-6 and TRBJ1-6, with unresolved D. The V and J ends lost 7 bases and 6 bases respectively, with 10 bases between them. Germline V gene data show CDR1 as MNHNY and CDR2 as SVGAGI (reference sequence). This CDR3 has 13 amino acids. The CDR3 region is CASIMGGNSPLHF. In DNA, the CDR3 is TGTGCCAGCATTATGGGAGGTAATTCACCCCTCCACTTT.

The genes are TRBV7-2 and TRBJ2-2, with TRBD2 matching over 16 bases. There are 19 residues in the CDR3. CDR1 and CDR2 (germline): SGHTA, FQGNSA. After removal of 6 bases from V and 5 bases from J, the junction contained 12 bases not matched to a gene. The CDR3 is CASSPGTSGRAWVTGELFF. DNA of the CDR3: TGTGCCAGCAGTCCCGGGACTAGCGGGAGGGCGTGGGTAACCGGGGAGCTGTTTTTT.

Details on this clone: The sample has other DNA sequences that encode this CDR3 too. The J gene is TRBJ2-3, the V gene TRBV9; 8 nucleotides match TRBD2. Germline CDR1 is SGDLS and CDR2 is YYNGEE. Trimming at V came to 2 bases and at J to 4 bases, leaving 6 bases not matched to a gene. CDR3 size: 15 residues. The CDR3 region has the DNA TGTGCCAGCAGCGTCAGCGGGAGAGGGGCAGATACGCAGTATTTT. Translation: CASSVSGRGADTQYF. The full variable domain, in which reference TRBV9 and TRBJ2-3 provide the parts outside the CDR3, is DSGVTQTPKHLITATGQRVTLRCSPRSGDLSVYWYQQSLDQGLQFLIQYYNGEERAKGNILERFSAQQFPDLHSELNLSSLELGDSALYFCASSVSGRGADTQYFGPGTRLTVL.

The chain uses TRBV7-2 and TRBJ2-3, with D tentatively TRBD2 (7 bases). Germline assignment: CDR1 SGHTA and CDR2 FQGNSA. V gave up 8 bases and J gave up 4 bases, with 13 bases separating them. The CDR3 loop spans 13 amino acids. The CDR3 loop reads CASWGRGPDTQYF. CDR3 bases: TGTGCCAGCTGGGGGCGGGGGCCAGATACGCAGTATTTT.

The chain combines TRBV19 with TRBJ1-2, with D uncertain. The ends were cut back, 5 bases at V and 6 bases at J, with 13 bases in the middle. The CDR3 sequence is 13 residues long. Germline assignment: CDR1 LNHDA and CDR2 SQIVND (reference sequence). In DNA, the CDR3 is TGTGCCAGTAGTGAGGACGAGCGGAATGGCTACACCTTC. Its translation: CASSEDERNGYTF.

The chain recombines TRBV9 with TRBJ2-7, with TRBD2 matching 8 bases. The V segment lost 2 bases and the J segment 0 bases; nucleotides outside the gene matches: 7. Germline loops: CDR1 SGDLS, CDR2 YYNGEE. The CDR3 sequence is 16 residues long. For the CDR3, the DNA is TGTGCCAGCAGCGTCTCGGGGGGGGGTAACTCCTACGAGCAGTACTTC. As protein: CASSVSGGGNSYEQYF.

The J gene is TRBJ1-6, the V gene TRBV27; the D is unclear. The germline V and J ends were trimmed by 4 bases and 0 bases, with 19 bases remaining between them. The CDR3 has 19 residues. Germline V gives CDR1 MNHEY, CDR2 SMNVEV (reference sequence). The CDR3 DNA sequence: TGTGCCAGCAGTTCCCACGTTGGGGATAGGAGCTCCTATAATTCACCCCTCCACTTT. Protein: CASSSHVGDRSSYNSPLHF.

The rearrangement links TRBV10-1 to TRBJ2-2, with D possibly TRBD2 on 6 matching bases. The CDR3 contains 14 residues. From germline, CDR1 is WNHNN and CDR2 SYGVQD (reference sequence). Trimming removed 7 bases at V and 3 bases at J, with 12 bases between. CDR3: CASTRDSYTGELFF. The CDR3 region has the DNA TGCGCCAGCACCCGGGACTCCTACACCGGGGAGCTGTTTTTT.

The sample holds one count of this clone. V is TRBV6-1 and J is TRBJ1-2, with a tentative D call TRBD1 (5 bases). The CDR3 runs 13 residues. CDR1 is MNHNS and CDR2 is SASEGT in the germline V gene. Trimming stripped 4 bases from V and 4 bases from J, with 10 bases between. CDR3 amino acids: CASSGGRVYGYTF. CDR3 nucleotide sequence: TGTGCCAGCAGTGGGGGCCGCGTCTATGGCTACACCTTC.

The CDR3 sequence is CASNYWTANYGYTF. Written as DNA, the CDR3 is TGTGCCAGCAATTACTGGACGGCTAACTATGGCTACACCTTC. This chain links TRBV5-6 with TRBJ1-2; no clear D. The CDR3 is 14 amino acids. Deletions cut 6 bases from V and 0 bases from J, with 12 bases between. Germline V gene data show CDR1 as SGHDT and CDR2 as YYEEEE.

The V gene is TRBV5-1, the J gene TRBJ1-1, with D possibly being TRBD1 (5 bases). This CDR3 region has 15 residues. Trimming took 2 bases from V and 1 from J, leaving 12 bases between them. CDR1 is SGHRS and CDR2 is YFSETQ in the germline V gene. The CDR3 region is CASSFGGNWNTEAFF. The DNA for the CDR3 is TGCGCCAGCAGCTTCGGGGGGAATTGGAACACTGAAGCTTTCTTT.

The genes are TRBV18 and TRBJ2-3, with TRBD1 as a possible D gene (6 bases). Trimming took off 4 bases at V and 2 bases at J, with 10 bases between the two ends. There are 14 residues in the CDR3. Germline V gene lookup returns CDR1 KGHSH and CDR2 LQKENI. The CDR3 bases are TGTGCCAGCTCACGCCGGGACAACACAGATACGCAGTATTTT. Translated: CASSRRDNTDTQYF.

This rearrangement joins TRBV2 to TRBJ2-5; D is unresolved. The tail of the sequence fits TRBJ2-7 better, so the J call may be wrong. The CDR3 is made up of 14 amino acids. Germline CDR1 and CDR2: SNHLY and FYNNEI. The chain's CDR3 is CASSGLGGPYEQYF. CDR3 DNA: TGTGCCAGCAGTGGCCTGGGCGGTCCCTACGAGCAGTACTTC.